This T cell receptor (beta chain) is drawn from a study of blood T cell repertoires in COVID-19. There are 13 residues in the CDR3. Between the trimmed V and J ends, which lost 7 bases and 5 bases, there was a span of 14 bases. CDR1 and CDR2 from the germline V gene are SGHTA and FQGNSA. Assay: immunoSEQ multiplex PCR; the TCRdb copy retains only in-frame clones and omits some. The data hold about 370,000 clones, with roughly nine tenths observed a single time. Specimen: peripheral blood. This chain joins TRBV7-2 and TRBJ1-1; D possibly corresponds to TRBD1 (5 bases). This TCR was sampled from a woman aged 25 to 39 with COVID-19, enrolled during active disease. The CDR3 coding sequence is TGTGCCAGCACCGGACATGAATGGACTGAAGCTTTCTTT. This encodes CASTGHEWTEAFF.